Described below is a single T cell receptor beta chain sequence and its context. The source of the sample is a study of shared clonotypes between healthy human individuals. Roughly 30,000 T cell genomes, or approximately 280 ng DNA, went into unsorted PBMC replicate PCRs. DNA from unsorted PBMC was sequenced on ten immunoSEQ deep assay plates. Per the authors' pipeline: Filtering differed, since immunoSEQ gave only junction sequences and no quality scores. The table came from immunoSEQ multiplex PCR; TCRdb's copy has only in-frame clones and leaves some out. V and J calls and clone size come straight from that table; D and trimming were deduced from the DNA. The sample contains 400,000 to 500,000 clones, less than 80% of which appear only once. Donors, healthy HIV-negative adults, lacked recent acute infections or vaccinations. The specimen was PBMCs. The origin of this receptor is a woman aged 40-49 years in good health. Some clones in this sample may be carry-over from other donors' samples.

The CDR3 nucleotides read TGCGCCAGCAGCTTGGCCGGGACAGGGTCGGAGACCCAGTACTTC. Encoded protein: CASSLAGTGSETQYF. This chain uses TRBV5-1 with TRBJ2-5; 9 nucleotides line up with TRBD1. CDR1 and CDR2 (germline): SGHRS, YFSETQ. V lost 0 bases, J lost 5 bases, and 5 bases stayed unmatched. The CDR3 has 15 amino acids.